This T cell receptor beta chain was sequenced for a study of shared clonotypes between healthy human individuals. Original data processing: ImmunoSEQ only sent back junction sequences with no quality scores, so filtering was done differently. TCRdb keeps only in-frame clones here, not all; method: immunoSEQ multiplex PCR. D and trimming come from the DNA, and the V and J calls and clone size come from that table. The sample yields 2 million to 2.5 million clones, approximately 93% seen once. The CDR3 has 14 residues. Per germline, CDR1 SQVTM and CDR2 ANQGSEA. V shed 5 bases, J shed 5 bases, and the junction held 8 bases outside the gene matches.

The clonotype comes from a man aged 18 to 30 in good health. Some clones in this sample may be carry-over from other donors' samples. The sequenced material came from naive CD4+ T cells from PBMCs. The sample's subset: CD45RA+ positively selected. V gene TRBV29-1 combines with J gene TRBJ2-2; TRBD2 agrees at 7 bases. CDR3 region: CSVLREFNTGELFF. The CDR3 DNA follows: TGCAGCGTTTTGCGGGAGTTTAATACCGGGGAGCTGTTTTTT.